This T cell receptor (beta chain) derives from a study of T cell responses to AZD1222 COVID-19 vaccine. The study, taken as a whole, reports: Spike-specific TCR breadth rose after two AZD1222 doses, and depth rose as well. In a largely white British group with more females than males, clonal diversity was possibly underestimated.

Worth noting for this clone: The antigen is unknown.

Sequenced by immunoSEQ multiplex PCR; TCRdb stores in-frame clones only, minus some. The sample shows some 150,000 clones, about 86% of them seen only once. Samples with a second dose at about 4 or about 12 weeks were pooled together. From germline, CDR1 is SNHLY and CDR2 FYNNEI. V was pared by 3 bases and J by 3 bases, with 8 bases between. The CDR3 covers 13 residues. The sequences come from peripheral blood, collected 28 days after the second AZD1222 dose. This chain links TRBV2 with TRBJ1-2; the D is unclear. The TCR was taken from an adult who received the AZD1222 COVID-19 vaccine. CDR3 region: CASSDPGYYGYTF. The CDR3, as DNA: TGTGCCAGCAGTGATCCCGGATACTATGGCTACACCTTC. The full variable domain, in which reference TRBV2 and TRBJ1-2 provide the parts outside the CDR3, is EPEVTQTPSHQVTQMGQEVILRCVPISNHLYFYWYRQILGQKVEFLVSFYNNEISEKSEIFDDQFSVERPDGSNFTLKIRSTKLEDSAMYFCASSDPGYYGYTFGSGTRLTVV.